This paragraph reports one T cell receptor (beta chain). This entry belongs to a study of blood T cell repertoires in COVID-19. Whole-study context: From the United States, Italy and Spain came samples of acute and convalescent COVID-19.

Trimming stripped 6 bases from V and 0 bases from J, with 12 bases between. This CDR3 is 15 amino acids long. Germline loops: CDR1 SGDLS, CDR2 YYNGEE. Per the study methods: Reference gene primer amplification in the assay estimated nucleated cell counts. Some clones are missing from TCRdb's copy, which holds only in-frame ones; the method was immunoSEQ multiplex PCR. From that table come the V and J calls and clone size; the DNA was used to work out D and trimming. The sample has 65,000 to 75,000 clones, more than 65% seen once. The sequenced sample consisted of peripheral blood. The clonotype originates from a woman aged 55-69 years with acute or convalescent COVID-19. This chain joins TRBV9 and TRBJ1-4; D ambiguous. In DNA form, the CDR3 reads TGTGCCAGCACCCCCCTGGCGGCAACTAATGAAAAACTGTTTTTT. This translates into CASTPLAATNEKLFF.